The present TCR beta chain was sequenced within a study of T-cell reconstitution after alpha-beta-depleted transplantation in children. This sample's TCRbeta library carried unique molecular identifier barcodes. TCRdb re-analysed the PCR reads in MiXCR, keeping a single row per CDR3 protein. The sample lists 200,000 to 250,000 distinct CDR3 sequences, 8% to 9.5% occurring once. The length of the CDR3 is 14 residues. J was trimmed by 2 bases and V by 8 bases; bases with no gene match: 6. The V gene's germline CDR1 is DFQATT and CDR2 SNEGSKA (reference sequence). This clonotype was detected many times. The source is a human donor who donated a stem cell graft to a child with acute lymphoblastic leukemia. The rearrangement uses TRBV20-1 and TRBJ1-3, with TRBD1 matching over 10 bases. The sample consisted of PBMCs from the stem cell graft donor, taken from the stem cell graft. CDR3 protein: CSPRQGATGNTIYF. CDR3 nucleotide sequence: TGCAGTCCTCGACAGGGGGCAACTGGAAACACCATATATTTT.